The rows below give T cell receptor beta chains drawn from one sample of a study of cytomegalovirus exposure and HLA in healthy donors. Profiled with immunoSEQ multiplex PCR; TCRdb holds only in-frame clones, not every one. The profile shows about 160,000 clones, around 77% of them singletons. Sequencing was done on a sample of PBMCs. The receptors come from a woman in her 50s in good health and CMV-seropositive. The conserved cysteine and the conserved F or W are not part of the CDR3 here.

v_gene: TRBV28
CDR3aa: ASSSGLAVSYEQY

v_gene: TRBV28
CDR3aa: ASSPLGAGLGGRKEAF

v_gene: TRBV15
CDR3aa: ATSRGQAHQPQH

v_gene: TRBV5-5
CDR3aa: ASSLGYATYQYNTGELF

v_gene: TRBV4-3
CDR3aa: ASSQDLAGRLYNEQF

v_gene: TRBV19
CDR3aa: ASSLLTSRQVNQPQH

v_gene: TRBV18
CDR3aa: ASSPRQGDPNTGELF

v_gene: TRBV16
CDR3aa: ASSRTGLPQNSPLH

v_gene: TRBV4-2
CDR3aa: ASSRGTGETQY

v_gene: TRBV7-8
CDR3aa: ASSLTLSGNTIY

v_gene: TRBV6-4
CDR3aa: ASSDGGHYGYT

v_gene: TRBV11-1
CDR3aa: ASSLGRAGNQPQH

v_gene: TRBV29-1
CDR3aa: SVEGVQGYYGYT

v_gene: TRBV9
CDR3aa: ASSVATWVETGELF

v_gene: TRBV7-3
CDR3aa: ASSLMRGETTQF

v_gene: TRBV30
CDR3aa: AWSWGGRQYEQY

v_gene: TRBV18
CDR3aa: ASSPGLYEQY

v_gene: TRBV7-2
CDR3aa: ASSSQTGAYEQY

v_gene: TRBV18
CDR3aa: ASSPPILRDSSADTQY

v_gene: TRBV9
CDR3aa: ASSPLMRYNEQF

v_gene: TRBV7-9
CDR3aa: ASSAEDRGQF

v_gene: TRBV9
CDR3aa: ASSQLDSTEAF

v_gene: TRBV9
CDR3aa: ASSPQGARLNTIY

v_gene: TRBV10-3
CDR3aa: AISNSGGTNPKETQY

v_gene: TRBV9
CDR3aa: ASSLSGISNSPLH

v_gene: TRBV5-4
CDR3aa: ASSLGAAYEQY

v_gene: TRBV28
CDR3aa: ASSLPGLAPREQY

v_gene: TRBV28
CDR3aa: ASSLGANYGYT

v_gene: TRBV18
CDR3aa: ASSPRQATNEKLF

v_gene: TRBV28
CDR3aa: ASSLGGVTEAF

v_gene: TRBV13
CDR3aa: ASRATSGGYNEQF

v_gene: TRBV27
CDR3aa: ASSEAGWSTDTQY

v_gene: TRBV7-2
CDR3aa: ASSTGGGGTEAF

v_gene: TRBV28
CDR3aa: ASSWTGIGVYEQY

v_gene: TRBV14
CDR3aa: ASSRGGGSYNEQF

v_gene: TRBV7-3
CDR3aa: ASSSDRTNEQF

v_gene: TRBV7-7
CDR3aa: ASRVGLAETDTQY

v_gene: TRBV28
CDR3aa: ASSYLRGANYGYT

v_gene: TRBV9
CDR3aa: ASSVAGTSSYNEQF

v_gene: TRBV28
CDR3aa: ASSAQLAGGPRDEQY